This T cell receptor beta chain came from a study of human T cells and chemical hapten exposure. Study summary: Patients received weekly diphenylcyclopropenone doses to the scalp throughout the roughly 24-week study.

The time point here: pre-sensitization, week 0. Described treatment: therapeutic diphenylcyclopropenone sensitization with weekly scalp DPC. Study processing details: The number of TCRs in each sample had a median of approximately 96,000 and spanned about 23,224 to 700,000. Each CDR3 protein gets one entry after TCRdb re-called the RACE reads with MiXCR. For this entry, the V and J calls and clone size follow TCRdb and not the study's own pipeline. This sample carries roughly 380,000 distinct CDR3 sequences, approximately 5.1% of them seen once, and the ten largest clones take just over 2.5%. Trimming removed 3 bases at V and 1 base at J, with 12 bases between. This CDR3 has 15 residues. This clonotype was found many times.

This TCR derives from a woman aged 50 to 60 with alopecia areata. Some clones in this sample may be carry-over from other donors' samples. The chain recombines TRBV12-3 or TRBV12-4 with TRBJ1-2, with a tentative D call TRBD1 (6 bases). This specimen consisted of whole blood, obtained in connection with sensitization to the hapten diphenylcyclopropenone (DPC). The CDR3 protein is CASSFLLDSNYGYTF. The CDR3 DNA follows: TGTGCCAGCAGTTTTCTCTTGGACAGTAACTATGGCTACACCTTC.